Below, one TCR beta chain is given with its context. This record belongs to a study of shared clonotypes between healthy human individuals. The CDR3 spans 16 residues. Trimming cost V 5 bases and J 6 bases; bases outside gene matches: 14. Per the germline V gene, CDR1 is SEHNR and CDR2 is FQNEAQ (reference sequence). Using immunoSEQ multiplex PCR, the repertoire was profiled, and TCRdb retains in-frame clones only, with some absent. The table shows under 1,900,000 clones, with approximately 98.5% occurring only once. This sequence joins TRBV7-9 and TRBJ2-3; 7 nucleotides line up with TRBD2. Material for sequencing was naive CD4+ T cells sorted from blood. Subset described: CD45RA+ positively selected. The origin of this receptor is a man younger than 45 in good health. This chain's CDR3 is CASSTKLAKPGDTQYF. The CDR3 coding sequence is TGTGCCAGCAGCACAAAACTAGCGAAACCAGGGGATACGCAGTATTTT.